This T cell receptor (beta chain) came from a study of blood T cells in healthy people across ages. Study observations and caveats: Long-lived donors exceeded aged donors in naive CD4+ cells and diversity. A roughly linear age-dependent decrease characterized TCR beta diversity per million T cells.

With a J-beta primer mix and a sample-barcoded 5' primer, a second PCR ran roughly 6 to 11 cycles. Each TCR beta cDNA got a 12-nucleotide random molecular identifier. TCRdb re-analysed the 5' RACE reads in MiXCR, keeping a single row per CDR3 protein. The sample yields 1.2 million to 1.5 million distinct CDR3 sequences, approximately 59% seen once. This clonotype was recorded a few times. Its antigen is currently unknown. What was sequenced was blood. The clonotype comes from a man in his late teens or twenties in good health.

CDR3 loop: CASSPTASGTGDQPQHF. The CDR3 nucleotides read TGTGCCAGCAGTCCTACGGCCTCCGGGACAGGGGATCAGCCCCAGCATTTT. V usage is TRBV7-2 and J usage is TRBJ1-5; TRBD1 aligns across 10 bases. Trimming at V came to 6 bases and at J to 5 bases, leaving 13 bases not matched to a gene. The length of the CDR3 is 17 residues. Looked up from germline, CDR1 is SGHTA and CDR2 is FQGNSA.